The 13 T cell receptor beta chains below all came from one sample that was sequenced in a study of PD-1 blockade in classical Hodgkin lymphoma. Data came from immunoSEQ multiplex PCR; TCRdb stores just in-frame clones and leaves some out. This table has tens of thousands of clones, 80% appearing once. Indicated time point: cycle 4 day 1 (C4D1), after more than five weeks of nivolumab. Relapses following autologous stem cell transplantation were seen in all patients, with brentuximab vedotin exposure varying. Sequencing was performed on peripheral blood mononuclear cells (PBMCs), taken before the fourth cycle of nivolumab. The receptors originated from a human donor with classical Hodgkin lymphoma.

The CDR3 sequence is CASRSGGGETQYF. CDR3 in DNA: TGTGCCAGTAGGTCGGGGGGCGGCGAGACCCAGTACTTC. The J gene is TRBJ2-5, the V gene TRBV19; tentatively, D is TRBD2 (7 bases). Trimming pared 6 bases from V and 5 bases from J, leaving 13 bases between. The CDR3 totals 13 residues. In germline, CDR1 is LNHDA, CDR2 SQIVND (reference sequence). The variable domain in full, completed from reference TRBV19 and TRBJ2-5, reads DGGITQSPKYLFRKEGQNVTLSCEQNLNHDAMYWYRQDPGQGLRLIYYSQIVNDFQKGDIAEGYSVSREKKESFPLTVTSAQKNPTAFYLCASRSGGGETQYFGPGTRLLVL.

This clone has just a few counts. The gene calls are TRBV7-2 and TRBJ2-1; D uncertain. The V end was cut by 5 bases, the J end by 4 bases, with 3 bases between. This CDR3 is built from 11 residues. Germline CDR1 and CDR2: SGHTA and FQGNSA. The CDR3 sequence: CASSPYNEQFF. In DNA, the CDR3 is TGTGCCAGCAGCCCATACAATGAGCAGTTCTTC.

This clone was observed at least ten times. Here the CDR3 DNA reads TGTGCCAGCAGCCTAGTCAGGGGGCAGGGCTATGGCTACACCTTC. Its protein product is CASSLVRGQGYGYTF. This chain links TRBV28 with TRBJ1-2; 8 positions match TRBD1. The germline V gene encodes CDR1 MDHEN and CDR2 SYDVKM. With V trimmed by 6 bases and J by 4 bases, 10 bases remained unmatched. The CDR3 is 15 residues long.

This clone was seen a handful of times. The V call is TRBV29-1, the J call TRBJ2-1, with TRBD2 matching over 10 bases. The CDR3 length is 13 residues. Germline loops: CDR1 SQVTM, CDR2 ANQGSEA. Unmatched junction bases numbered 6, after V lost 4 bases and J lost 9 bases. The CDR3 nucleotides read TGCAGCGTTGGAAGCGGGAGGGCCAGTGAGCAGTTCTTC. It translates to CSVGSGRASEQFF.

The chain is built from TRBV5-1 and TRBJ2-3, with D perhaps matching TRBD2 (5 bases). Trimming cost V 0 bases and J 9 bases, with 14 bases left between them. CDR1 and CDR2 from the germline V gene are SGHRS and YFSETQ. The CDR3 totals 14 residues. This CDR3 is CASSLEAADGTQYF. As DNA, the CDR3 is TGCGCCAGCAGCTTGGAAGCGGCGGATGGGACGCAGTATTTT.

Only one count was recorded for this clone. The chain's CDR3 is CASKTDQETQYF. Here the CDR3 DNA reads TGTGCCAGCAAGACGGACCAAGAGACCCAGTACTTC. The V gene is TRBV2, the J gene TRBJ2-5, with D unresolved. This CDR3 is built from 12 residues. CDR1 and CDR2 (germline): SNHLY, FYNNEI. V was pared by 7 bases and J by 0 bases, with 6 bases between.

The rearrangement uses TRBV5-8 and TRBJ2-3; D could derive from TRBD1 or TRBD2 (5 bases each). The CDR3 has 15 residues. V dropped 4 bases and J dropped 5 bases, with 17 bases sitting between them. Germline CDR1 and CDR2: SGHTS and YDEGEE. The CDR3 sequence is CASSPRDRSGDTQYF. The DNA for the CDR3 is TGTGCCAGCAGCCCCCGGGACCGTTCTGGAGATACGCAGTATTTT.

The V and J genes are TRBV7-2 and TRBJ2-2; 8 bases are a match to TRBD2. In germline, CDR1 is SGHTA, CDR2 FQGNSA. The CDR3 is made up of 13 amino acids. With V trimmed by 5 bases and J by 7 bases, 3 bases remained unmatched. The CDR3 region is CASSPRGGGELFF. CDR3 DNA sequence: TGTGCCAGCAGCCCCCGGGGGGGCGGGGAGCTGTTTTTT.

The V call is TRBV9, the J call TRBJ1-4; 11 nucleotides match TRBD1. After removal of 0 bases from V and 4 bases from J, the junction contained 2 bases not matched to a gene. CDR3 length: 16 residues. CDR1 and CDR2 from the germline V gene are SGDLS and YYNGEE. In nucleotides, the CDR3 is TGTGCCAGCAGCGTAGATGGGACAGGGGGTAATGAAAAACTGTTTTTT. Translated: CASSVDGTGGNEKLFF.

V gene TRBV29-1 combines with J gene TRBJ2-1, with 13 bases identical to TRBD2. There are 14 residues in the CDR3. V shed 5 bases and J 10 bases; nucleotides not matched to a gene: 8. Germline loops: CDR1 SQVTM, CDR2 ANQGSEA. CDR3 region: CSVSGTSGISEQFF. In nucleotides, the CDR3 is TGCAGCGTTTCCGGGACTAGCGGGATCAGCGAGCAGTTCTTC.

This clone was detected only once. The chain is built from TRBV28 and TRBJ1-4; D call uncertain. Trimming took off 6 bases at V and 4 bases at J, with 15 bases between the two ends. Per germline, CDR1 MDHEN and CDR2 SYDVKM. The CDR3 spans 15 residues. The CDR3 region has the DNA TGTGCCAGCAGCCCCCCGCGGGCGGGTAATGAAAAACTGTTTTTT. This translates into CASSPPRAGNEKLFF.

The V and J genes are TRBV2 and TRBJ2-5; weak D call: TRBD2 (6 bases). Trimming took 8 bases from V and 3 from J, leaving 7 bases between them. The CDR3 loop spans 11 amino acids. Germline V gene data show CDR1 as SNHLY and CDR2 as FYNNEI. The CDR3 DNA sequence: TGTGCCAGCGGAGGGAAAGAGACCCAGTACTTC. The encoded protein is CASGGKETQYF.

The chain uses TRBV5-4 and TRBJ2-1, with 9 bases lining up with TRBD2. The J segment lost 6 bases and the V segment lost 0 bases, leaving 7 bases of the junction unmatched. The CDR3 is made up of 16 amino acids. Germline CDR1 SGHNT, CDR2 YYREEE (reference sequence). The CDR3 sequence is CASSLDGGGALNEQFF. Here the CDR3 DNA reads TGTGCCAGCAGCTTGGATGGCGGGGGGGCCCTCAATGAGCAGTTCTTC.